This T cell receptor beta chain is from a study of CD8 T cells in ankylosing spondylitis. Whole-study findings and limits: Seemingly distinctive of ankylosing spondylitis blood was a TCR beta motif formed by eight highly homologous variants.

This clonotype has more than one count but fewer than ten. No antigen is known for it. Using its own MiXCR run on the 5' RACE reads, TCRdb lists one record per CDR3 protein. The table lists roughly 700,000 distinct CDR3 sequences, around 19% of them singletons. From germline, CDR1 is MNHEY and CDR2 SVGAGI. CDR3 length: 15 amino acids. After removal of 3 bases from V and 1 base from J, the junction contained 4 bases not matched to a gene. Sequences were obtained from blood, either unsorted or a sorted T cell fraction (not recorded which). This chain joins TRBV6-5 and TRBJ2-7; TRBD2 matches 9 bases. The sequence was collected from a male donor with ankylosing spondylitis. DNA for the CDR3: TGTGCCAGCAGTTATTGGGCGGGAGGGTCCTACGAGCAGTACTTC. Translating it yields CASSYWAGGSYEQYF.